This entry concerns a single T cell receptor beta chain. Its antigen is not known. These data originate in a study of graft-versus-host responses after intestinal transplantation. Study in general: Recipients were all induced with anti-thymocyte globulin, then given tacrolimus and steroids for around 3 years. Overall study results and limits: Allograft clonal ratios (graft-versus-host to host-versus-graft) were high in patients who had graft-donor T cell macrochimerism.

Some clones are missing from TCRdb's copy, which holds only in-frame ones; the method was immunoSEQ multiplex PCR. The table has some 48,000 clones, approximately 95% seen once. From germline, CDR1 is SEHNR and CDR2 FQNEAQ (reference sequence). Between the trimmed V and J ends, which lost 1 base and 0 bases, there was a span of 7 bases. This CDR3 has 15 amino acids. The chain has TRBV7-9 and TRBJ2-1, with D perhaps matching TRBD2 (6 bases). This specimen was unstimulated CD8+ T cells sorted from spleen or lymph node cells, taken before transplant. This TCR came from a human donor who was the organ donor for an intestinal transplant. In DNA, the CDR3 is TGTGCCAGCAGCTTAGACGGGAGCTCCTACAATGAGCAGTTCTTC. The encoded protein is CASSLDGSSYNEQFF.